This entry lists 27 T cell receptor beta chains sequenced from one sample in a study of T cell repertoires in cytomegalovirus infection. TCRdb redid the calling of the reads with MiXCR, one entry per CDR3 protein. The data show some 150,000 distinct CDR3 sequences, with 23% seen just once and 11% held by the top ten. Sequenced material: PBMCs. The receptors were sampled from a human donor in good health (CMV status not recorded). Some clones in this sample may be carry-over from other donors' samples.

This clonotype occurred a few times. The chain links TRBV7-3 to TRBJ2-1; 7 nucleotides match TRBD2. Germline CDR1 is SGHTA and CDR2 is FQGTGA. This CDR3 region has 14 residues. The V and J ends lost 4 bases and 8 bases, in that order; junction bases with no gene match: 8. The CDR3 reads CASSSRRRGDEQFF. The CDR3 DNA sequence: TGTGCCAGCAGCTCGCGGAGACGGGGGGATGAGCAGTTCTTC.

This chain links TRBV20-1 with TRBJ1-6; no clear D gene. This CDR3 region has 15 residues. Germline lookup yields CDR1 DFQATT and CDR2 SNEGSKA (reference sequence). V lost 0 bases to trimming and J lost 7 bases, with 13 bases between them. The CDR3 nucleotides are TGCAGTGCTAGAGATACCCGGCTCCCAAATTCACCCCTCCACTTT. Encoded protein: CSARDTRLPNSPLHF.

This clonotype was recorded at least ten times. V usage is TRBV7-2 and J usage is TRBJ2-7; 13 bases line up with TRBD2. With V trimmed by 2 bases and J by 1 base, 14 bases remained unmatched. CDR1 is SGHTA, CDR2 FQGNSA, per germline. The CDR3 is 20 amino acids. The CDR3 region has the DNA TGTGCCAGCAGCTTACCCACTAGCGGGAGGGGTAAAGGGGGTTCCTACGAGCAGTACTTC. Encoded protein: CASSLPTSGRGKGGSYEQYF.

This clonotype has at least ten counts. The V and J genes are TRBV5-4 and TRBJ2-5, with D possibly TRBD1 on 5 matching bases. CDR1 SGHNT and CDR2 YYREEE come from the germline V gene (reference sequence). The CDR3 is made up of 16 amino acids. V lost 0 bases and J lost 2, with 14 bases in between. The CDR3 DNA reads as TGTGCCAGCAGCTTGGAGGGAAGTAGGGGACAAGAGACCCAGTACTTC. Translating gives CASSLEGSRGQETQYF.

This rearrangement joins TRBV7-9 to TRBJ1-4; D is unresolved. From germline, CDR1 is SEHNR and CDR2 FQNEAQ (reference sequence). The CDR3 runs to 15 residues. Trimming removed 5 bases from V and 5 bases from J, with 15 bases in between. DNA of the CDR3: TGTGCCAGCAGCCGCTCAGTGGGCCAGAATGAAAAACTGTTTTTT. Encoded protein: CASSRSVGQNEKLFF.

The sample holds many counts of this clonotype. The CDR3 here is CASTNWGTGANVLTF. CDR3 coding DNA: TGTGCCAGCACAAATTGGGGGACAGGGGCCAACGTCCTGACTTTC. The chain joins TRBV7-2 to TRBJ2-6; D may be TRBD1 (6 bases). The CDR3 has 15 amino acids. CDR1 and CDR2 from the germline V gene are SGHTA and FQGNSA. Trimming took off 7 bases at V and 4 bases at J, with 14 bases between the two ends.

CDR3 DNA sequence: TGTGCCAGCAGTTGGAACCTTGGACTAGCGGGGAAAACCGGGGAGCTGTTTTTT. Its protein is CASSWNLGLAGKTGELFF. The chain joins TRBV28 to TRBJ2-2; TRBD2 matches at 12 bases. The CDR3 sequence is 18 residues long. Losses at the gene ends were 4 bases for V and 5 bases for J; bases not matched to a gene: 11. Germline lookup yields CDR1 MDHEN and CDR2 SYDVKM.

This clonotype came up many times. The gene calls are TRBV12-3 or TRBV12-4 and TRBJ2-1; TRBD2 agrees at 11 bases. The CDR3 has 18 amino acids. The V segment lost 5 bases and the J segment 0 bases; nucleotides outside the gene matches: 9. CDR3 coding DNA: TGTGCCAGCAGTCCCGGGACTAGCGGTCCTAGCTCCTACAATGAGCAGTTCTTC. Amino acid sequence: CASSPGTSGPSSYNEQFF.

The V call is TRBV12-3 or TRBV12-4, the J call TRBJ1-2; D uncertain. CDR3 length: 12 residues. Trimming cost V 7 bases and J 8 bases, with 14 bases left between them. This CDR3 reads CASKLGEEGYTF. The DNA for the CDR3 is TGTGCCAGCAAACTGGGAGAGGAAGGCTACACCTTC.

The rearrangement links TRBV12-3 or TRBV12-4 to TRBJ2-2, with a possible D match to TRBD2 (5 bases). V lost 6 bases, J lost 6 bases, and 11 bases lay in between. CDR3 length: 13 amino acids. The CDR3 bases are TGTGCCAGCAGCCACACTAGTGCCGGGGAGCTGTTTTTT. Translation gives CASSHTSAGELFF.

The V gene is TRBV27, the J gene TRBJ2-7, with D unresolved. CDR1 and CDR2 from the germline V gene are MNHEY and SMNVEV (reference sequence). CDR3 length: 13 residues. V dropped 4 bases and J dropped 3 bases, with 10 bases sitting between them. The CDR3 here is CASSSAGYYEQYF. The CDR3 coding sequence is TGTGCCAGCAGTTCTGCCGGTTACTACGAGCAGTACTTC.

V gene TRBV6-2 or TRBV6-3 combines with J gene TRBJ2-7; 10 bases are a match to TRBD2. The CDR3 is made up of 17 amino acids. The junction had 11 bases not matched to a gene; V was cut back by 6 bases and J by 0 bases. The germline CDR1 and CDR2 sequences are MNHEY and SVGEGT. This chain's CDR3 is CASRERNSGRSSYEQYF. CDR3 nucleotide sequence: TGTGCCAGCAGAGAGAGAAATAGCGGGAGGAGCTCCTACGAGCAGTACTTC.

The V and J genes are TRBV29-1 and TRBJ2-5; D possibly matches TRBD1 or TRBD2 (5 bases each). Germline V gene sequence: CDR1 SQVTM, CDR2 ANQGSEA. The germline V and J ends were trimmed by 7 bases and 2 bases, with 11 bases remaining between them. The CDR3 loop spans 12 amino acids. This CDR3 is CSARDGQETQYF. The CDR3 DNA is TGCAGCGCCCGGGACGGACAAGAGACCCAGTACTTC. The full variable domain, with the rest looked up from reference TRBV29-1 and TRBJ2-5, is SAVISQKPSRDICQRGTSLTIQCQVDSQVTMMFWYRQQPGQSLTLIATANQGSEATYESGFVIDKFPISRPNLTFSTLTVSNMSPEDSSIYLCSARDGQETQYFGPGTRLLVL.

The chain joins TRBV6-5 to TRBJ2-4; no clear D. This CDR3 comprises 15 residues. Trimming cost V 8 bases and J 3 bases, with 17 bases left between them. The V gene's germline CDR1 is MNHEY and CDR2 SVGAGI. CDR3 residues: CASPEFLFRKNIQYF. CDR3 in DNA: TGTGCCAGCCCCGAGTTCCTCTTTCGCAAAAACATTCAGTACTTC.

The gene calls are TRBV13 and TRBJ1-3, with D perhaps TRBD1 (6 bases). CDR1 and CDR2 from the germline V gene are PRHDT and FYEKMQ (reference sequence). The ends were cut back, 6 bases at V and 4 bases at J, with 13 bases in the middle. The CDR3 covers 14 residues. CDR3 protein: CASSSRGTGNTIYF. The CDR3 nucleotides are TGTGCCAGCAGTTCCAGGGGTACAGGAAACACCATATATTTT.

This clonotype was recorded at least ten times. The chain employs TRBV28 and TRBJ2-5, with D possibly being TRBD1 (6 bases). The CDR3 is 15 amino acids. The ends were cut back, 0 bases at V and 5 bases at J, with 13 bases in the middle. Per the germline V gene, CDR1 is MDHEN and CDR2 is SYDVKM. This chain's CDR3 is CASSLWAGVGETQYF. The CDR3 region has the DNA TGTGCCAGCAGTTTATGGGCAGGGGTCGGGGAGACCCAGTACTTC.

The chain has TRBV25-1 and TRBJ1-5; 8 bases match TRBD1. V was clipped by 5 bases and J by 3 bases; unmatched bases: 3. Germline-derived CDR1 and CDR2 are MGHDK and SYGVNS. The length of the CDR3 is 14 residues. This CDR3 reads CASSKTGDNQPQHF. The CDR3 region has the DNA TGTGCCAGCAGTAAGACAGGGGACAATCAGCCCCAGCATTTT.

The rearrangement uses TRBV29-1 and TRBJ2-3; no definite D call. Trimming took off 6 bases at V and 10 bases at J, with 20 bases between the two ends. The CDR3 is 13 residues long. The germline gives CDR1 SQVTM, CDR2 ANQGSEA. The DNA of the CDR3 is TGCAGCGTCCTCGGCCGTGACTCGGGTGCGCAGTATTTT. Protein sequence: CSVLGRDSGAQYF.

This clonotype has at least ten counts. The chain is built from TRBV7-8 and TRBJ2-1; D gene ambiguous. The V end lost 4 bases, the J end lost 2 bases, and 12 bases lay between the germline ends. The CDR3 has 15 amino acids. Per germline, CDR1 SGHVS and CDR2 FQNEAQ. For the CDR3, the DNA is TGTGCCAGCAGCTCAGACGGCATCCCCTACAATGAGCAGTTCTTC. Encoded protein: CASSSDGIPYNEQFF.

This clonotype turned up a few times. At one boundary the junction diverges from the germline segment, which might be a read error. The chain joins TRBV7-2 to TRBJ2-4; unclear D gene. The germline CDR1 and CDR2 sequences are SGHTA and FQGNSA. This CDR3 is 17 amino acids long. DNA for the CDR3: TGTGCCAGCAGTTTAGGGTCTGGGGTGGTAGCCAAAAACATTCAGTACTTC. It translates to CASSLGSGVVAKNIQYF.

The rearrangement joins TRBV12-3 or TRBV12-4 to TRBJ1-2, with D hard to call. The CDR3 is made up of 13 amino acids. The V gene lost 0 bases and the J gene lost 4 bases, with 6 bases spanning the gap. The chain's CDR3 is CASSLAQSYGYTF. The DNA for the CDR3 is TGTGCCAGCAGTTTAGCCCAGTCCTATGGCTACACCTTC.

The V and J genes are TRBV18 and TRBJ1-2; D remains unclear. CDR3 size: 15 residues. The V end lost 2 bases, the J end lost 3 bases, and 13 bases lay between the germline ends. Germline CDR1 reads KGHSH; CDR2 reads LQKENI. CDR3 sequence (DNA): TGTGCCAGCTCACCAGACCCGTCGGCGGACTATGGCTACACCTTC. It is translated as CASSPDPSADYGYTF.

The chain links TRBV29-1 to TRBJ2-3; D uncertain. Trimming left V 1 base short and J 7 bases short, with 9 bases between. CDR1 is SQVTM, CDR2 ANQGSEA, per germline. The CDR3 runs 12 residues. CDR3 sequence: CSVEGDSHTQYF. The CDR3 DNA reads TGCAGCGTTGAAGGGGATAGCCATACGCAGTATTTT.

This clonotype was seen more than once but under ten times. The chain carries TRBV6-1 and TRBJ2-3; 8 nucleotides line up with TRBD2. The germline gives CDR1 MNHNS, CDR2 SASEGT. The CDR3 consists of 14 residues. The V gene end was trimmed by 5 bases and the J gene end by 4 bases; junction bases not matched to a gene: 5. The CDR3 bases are TGTGCCAGCAGTTCCCGACTAGCGTCAGATACGCAGTATTTT. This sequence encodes CASSSRLASDTQYF.

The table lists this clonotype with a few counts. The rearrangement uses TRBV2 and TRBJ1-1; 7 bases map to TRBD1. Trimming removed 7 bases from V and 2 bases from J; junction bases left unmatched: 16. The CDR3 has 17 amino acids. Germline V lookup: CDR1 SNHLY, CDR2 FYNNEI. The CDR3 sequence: CASTSTAGGFANTEAFF. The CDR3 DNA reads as TGTGCCAGCACCTCCACGGCAGGGGGTTTTGCAAACACTGAAGCTTTCTTT.

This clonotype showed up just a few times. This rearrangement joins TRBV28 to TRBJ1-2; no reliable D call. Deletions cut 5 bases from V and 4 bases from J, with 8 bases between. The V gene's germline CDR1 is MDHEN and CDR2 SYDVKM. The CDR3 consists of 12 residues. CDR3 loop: CASSINSYGYTF. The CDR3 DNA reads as TGTGCCAGCAGTATTAATTCCTATGGCTACACCTTC.

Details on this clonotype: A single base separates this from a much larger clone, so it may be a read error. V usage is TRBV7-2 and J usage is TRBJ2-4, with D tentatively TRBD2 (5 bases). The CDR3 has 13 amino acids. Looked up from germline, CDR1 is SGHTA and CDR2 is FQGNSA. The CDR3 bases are TGTGCCAGCAGCCCGGGCCGGAGGAACATGCAGTACTTC. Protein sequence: CASSPGRRNMQYF.